Below are 27 T cell receptor beta chains sequenced from a single sample in a study of blood T cell repertoires in COVID-19. Measured with immunoSEQ multiplex PCR; TCRdb has only the in-frame clones, and not every one. The sample includes roughly 26,000 clones, over 80% of them seen just once. The sample comprised peripheral blood. The receptors originated from a human donor in a cohort sampled during active COVID-19.

The V gene is TRBV19, the J gene TRBJ2-7, with 7 bases aligning to TRBD1. Germline lookup yields CDR1 LNHDA and CDR2 SQIVND (reference sequence). This CDR3 has 13 amino acids. Unmatched junction bases numbered 8, after V lost 6 bases and J lost 6 bases. This chain's CDR3 is CASRLRGKGEQYF. CDR3 nucleotides: TGTGCCAGTAGACTCAGGGGGAAGGGCGAGCAGTACTTC.

This chain connects TRBV28 to TRBJ2-1, with 10 bases lining up with TRBD1. Germline loops: CDR1 MDHEN, CDR2 SYDVKM. The CDR3 extends over 15 amino acids. V was pared by 2 bases and J by 10 bases, with 8 bases of the junction left unmatched. The CDR3 here is CASSLGGQGWREQFF. For the CDR3, the DNA is TGTGCCAGCAGTTTAGGGGGACAGGGGTGGCGCGAGCAGTTCTTC.

The V and J genes are TRBV19 and TRBJ2-2, with TRBD2 matching 7 bases. Germline V CDR1 and CDR2: LNHDA, SQIVND (reference sequence). Trimming removed 2 bases from V and 1 base from J; junction bases left unmatched: 1. The CDR3 totals 15 residues. CDR3 in DNA: TGTGCCAGTAGTATAACTAGCGAGAACACCGGGGAGCTGTTTTTT. It specifies CASSITSENTGELFF.

V is TRBV6-5 and J is TRBJ2-7; D perhaps matches TRBD2 (6 bases). The CDR3 contains 14 residues. CDR1 is MNHEY, CDR2 SVGAGI, per germline. This CDR3 reads CASRPGAGRFSCCV. The CDR3 DNA is TGTGCCAGCCGACCTGGGGCGGGACGCTTCTCTTGCTGCGTC.

The chain carries TRBV6-6 and TRBJ1-3, with TRBD1 as a possible D gene (5 bases). The CDR3 loop spans 15 amino acids. Germline-derived CDR1 and CDR2 are MNHNY and SVGAGI (reference sequence). The V end lost 2 bases, the J end lost 1 base, and 9 bases lay between the germline ends. CDR3 bases: TGTGCCAGCAGTTACGGGACTCTATCTGGAAACACCATATATTTT. Translated: CASSYGTLSGNTIYF.

The V call is TRBV7-9, the J call TRBJ1-1; D is undetermined. Germline-derived CDR1 and CDR2 are SEHNR and FQNEAQ (reference sequence). The CDR3 loop spans 15 amino acids. V was clipped by 5 bases and J by 13 bases, with 26 bases between them. DNA of the CDR3: TGTGCCAGCAGCCCTCCGAACCGGGGAGGGTTAGTGGATTTCTTT. Its protein is CASSPPNRGGLVDFF.

The chain uses TRBV7-8 and TRBJ1-1; weak D call: TRBD1 (6 bases). The CDR3 contains 16 residues. With 5 bases removed from V and 0 bases from J, the gap between germline ends came to 16 bases. Germline-derived CDR1 and CDR2 are SGHVS and FQNEAQ. This CDR3 reads CASSQTGRAMNTEAFF. DNA of the CDR3: TGTGCCAGCAGCCAAACAGGGCGGGCGATGAACACTGAAGCTTTCTTT.

V and J are TRBV4-2 and TRBJ2-1, with 7 positions matching TRBD2. This CDR3 spans 17 amino acids. V lost 0 bases to trimming and J lost 6 bases; unmatched junction nucleotides: 11. The germline gives CDR1 LGHNA, CDR2 YNFKEQ. CDR3 in amino acids: CASSQEAGGGGVNEQFF. In DNA form, the CDR3 reads TGTGCCAGCAGCCAAGAAGCGGGCGGGGGAGGTGTCAATGAGCAGTTCTTC.

This rearrangement joins TRBV3-1 (or the pseudogene TRBV3-2) to TRBJ1-1, with D possibly being TRBD1 (6 bases). Germline V CDR1 and CDR2: LGHDT, YNNKEL (reference sequence). This CDR3 spans 11 amino acids. V lost 5 bases, J lost 7 bases, and 8 bases lay in between. Here the CDR3 DNA reads TGTGCCAGCAGCTTGACAGGTGAAGCTTTCTTT. This encodes CASSLTGEAFF.

The CDR3 DNA reads TGTGCCAGCAGTGAACCCCGCCACAATGAAGCTTTCTTT. Translated, it gives CASSEPRHNEAFF. The V call is TRBV6-1, the J call TRBJ1-1; unclear D gene. The CDR3 has 13 residues. The germline V gene has CDR1 MNHNS and CDR2 SASEGT. V gave up 2 bases and J gave up 7 bases, with 11 bases separating them.

The chain is built from TRBV4-1 and TRBJ2-1; the D gene is possibly TRBD1 (5 bases). The germline gives CDR1 MGHRA, CDR2 YSYEKL. V was trimmed by 2 bases and J by 1 base, leaving 12 bases between them. The CDR3 covers 16 residues. CDR3 region: CASSQRQGRSYNEQFF. CDR3 sequence (DNA): TGCGCCAGCAGCCAACGTCAGGGAAGGTCCTACAATGAGCAGTTCTTC.

The chain uses TRBV10-2 and TRBJ2-2; weak D call: TRBD1 (6 bases). The CDR3 covers 14 residues. V was trimmed by 8 bases and J by 0 bases, leaving 10 bases between them. Germline CDR1 WSHSY, CDR2 SAAADI. CDR3 nucleotide sequence: TGCGCCAGCCGGGACACCCCGAACACCGGGGAGCTGTTTTTT. Translating gives CASRDTPNTGELFF.

The table lists this clone with a count of one. The J gene is TRBJ2-5, the V gene TRBV11-2; 7 bases are a match to TRBD2. Germline values: CDR1 SGHAT, CDR2 FQNNGV. J was trimmed by 0 bases and V by 6 bases; bases with no gene match: 10. The CDR3 length is 16 residues. In DNA form, the CDR3 reads TGTGCCAGCAGTAGCCCGCGGCGGGGGAACCAAGAGACCCAGTACTTC. It specifies CASSSPRRGNQETQYF.

This clone has a single count. The V gene is TRBV12-5, the J gene TRBJ2-1; weak D call: TRBD2 (7 bases). V lost 6 bases and J lost 0, with 18 bases in between. This CDR3 has 17 residues. Germline assignment: CDR1 LGHNT and CDR2 FRNRAP. As DNA, the CDR3 is TGTGCTAGTGGAATTACGAGGGGGGGGAGCTCCTACAATGAGCAGTTCTTC. Residues: CASGITRGGSSYNEQFF.

The genes are TRBV6-1 and TRBJ1-1; possibly TRBD1 for D (5 bases). The V gene's germline CDR1 is MNHNS and CDR2 SASEGT. The CDR3 is made up of 14 amino acids. The V gene lost 1 base and the J gene lost 4 bases, with 10 bases spanning the gap. The CDR3 nucleotides are TGTGCCAGCAGTGAAGTAGTGGGACTCACTGAAGCTTTCTTT. Translating it yields CASSEVVGLTEAFF.

V and J are TRBV5-5 and TRBJ1-1; tentatively, D is TRBD1 (5 bases). This CDR3 is built from 12 residues. CDR1 is SGHKS and CDR2 is YYEKEE in the germline V gene (reference sequence). Trimming cost V 3 bases and J 5 bases, with 8 bases left between them. Here the CDR3 reads CASSSPGTEAFF. The CDR3 nucleotides are TGTGCCAGCAGCTCTCCAGGGACTGAAGCTTTCTTT.

The V gene is TRBV5-5, the J gene TRBJ1-1; unclear D gene. Trimming removed 1 base from V and 0 bases from J, with 7 bases in between. The CDR3 is made up of 14 amino acids. Germline CDR1 reads SGHKS; CDR2 reads YYEKEE (reference sequence). This CDR3 reads CASSLLSVNTEAFF. The DNA for the CDR3 is TGTGCCAGCAGCTTGTTGTCGGTGAACACTGAAGCTTTCTTT. The whole variable domain, remainder taken from reference TRBV5-5 and TRBJ1-1, is DAGVTQSPTHLIKTRGQQVTLRCSPISGHKSVSWYQQVLGQGPQFIFQYYEKEERGRGNFPDRFSARQFPNYSSELNVNALLLGDSALYLCASSLLSVNTEAFFGQGTRLTVV.

CDR3 sequence: CASSLQGLVADTQYF. The DNA of the CDR3 is TGTGCCAGCAGTCTACAGGGACTAGTGGCGGATACGCAGTATTTT. V gene TRBV2 combines with J gene TRBJ2-3, with TRBD2 matching 8 bases. V was clipped by 5 bases and J by 6 bases; unmatched bases: 10. This CDR3 is built from 15 residues. Germline V gene sequence: CDR1 SNHLY, CDR2 FYNNEI.

This clone was counted once. The chain uses TRBV29-1 and TRBJ1-2; 7 nucleotides line up with TRBD1. The CDR3 contains 15 residues. With 6 bases clipped from V and 8 bases from J, the junction kept 18 bases outside the gene matches. CDR1 is SQVTM and CDR2 is ANQGSEA in the germline V gene. CDR3 nucleotide sequence: TGCAGCGTCGAGCTATCTAGACAGGGATTGTCGGGCTACACCTTC. This sequence encodes CSVELSRQGLSGYTF.

V is TRBV28 and J is TRBJ2-4; 7 bases agree with TRBD1. The V gene end was trimmed by 3 bases and the J gene end by 1 base; junction bases not matched to a gene: 3. There are 15 residues in the CDR3. CDR1 is MDHEN, CDR2 SYDVKM, per germline. The CDR3 reads CASSFPTGAKNIQYF. The CDR3 bases are TGTGCCAGCAGTTTCCCGACAGGGGCCAAAAACATTCAGTACTTC.

The rearrangement uses TRBV3-1 (or the pseudogene TRBV3-2) and TRBJ1-2, with TRBD1 matching 7 bases. From germline, CDR1 is LGHDT and CDR2 YNNKEL (reference sequence). This CDR3 has 14 amino acids. The V segment lost 3 bases and the J segment 7 bases; nucleotides outside the gene matches: 8. The CDR3 sequence is CASSHQGGKGGYTF. The CDR3 DNA reads TGTGCCAGCAGCCACCAAGGGGGCAAGGGTGGCTACACCTTC.

This rearrangement joins TRBV11-2 to TRBJ2-3; possibly TRBD1 for D (6 bases). The germline V gene has CDR1 SGHAT and CDR2 FQNNGV. With 0 bases removed from V and 2 bases from J, the gap between germline ends came to 12 bases. The CDR3 loop spans 16 amino acids. The CDR3 spells CASSLDFGTNTDTQYF. The DNA of the CDR3 is TGTGCCAGCAGCTTAGATTTCGGGACAAACACAGATACGCAGTATTTT.

The V and J genes are TRBV4-1 and TRBJ2-2; 9 bases line up with TRBD2. The CDR3 runs to 17 residues. V gave up 1 base and J gave up 0 bases; unmatched junction bases: 3. The germline CDR1 and CDR2 sequences are MGHRA and YSYEKL. The CDR3 nucleotides are TGCGCCAGCAGCCAAGGCGGGAGGGCCACGAACACCGGGGAGCTGTTTTTT. Its translation is CASSQGGRATNTGELFF.

CDR3 protein: CASSQGVVNTDTQYF. The CDR3 DNA is TGTGCCAGCAGCCAAGGCGTTGTCAACACAGATACGCAGTATTTT. The chain links TRBV14 to TRBJ2-3; D unclear. Germline assignment: CDR1 SGHDN and CDR2 FVKESK. CDR3 size: 15 residues. The V and J ends lost 1 base and 2 bases respectively, with 10 bases between them.

This clone came up once. J is TRBJ1-1 and V is TRBV19; D perhaps matches TRBD1 (5 bases). Germline-derived CDR1 and CDR2 are LNHDA and SQIVND (reference sequence). This CDR3 has 15 amino acids. Trimming left V 3 bases short and J 0 bases short, with 11 bases between. The CDR3 sequence is CASSIRTKMNTEAFF. CDR3 bases: TGTGCCAGTAGTATCAGGACAAAGATGAACACTGAAGCTTTCTTT. Combining the CDR3 with reference TRBV19 and TRBJ1-1 gives the whole variable domain DGGITQSPKYLFRKEGQNVTLSCEQNLNHDAMYWYRQDPGQGLRLIYYSQIVNDFQKGDIAEGYSVSREKKESFPLTVTSAQKNPTAFYLCASSIRTKMNTEAFFGQGTRLTVV.

This chain uses TRBV7-8 with TRBJ1-3, with 7 positions matching TRBD1. This CDR3 comprises 16 residues. Looked up from germline, CDR1 is SGHVS and CDR2 is FQNEAQ. V trimming: 1 base; J trimming: 0 bases; junction bases outside the gene matches: 3. The CDR3 protein is CASSLGAGGSGNTIYF. DNA of the CDR3: TGTGCCAGCAGCTTAGGGGCAGGGGGCTCTGGAAACACCATATATTTT.

This sequence joins TRBV11-2 and TRBJ2-1; the D gene is possibly TRBD2 (5 bases). Trimming pared 5 bases from V and 7 bases from J, leaving 12 bases between. The germline CDR1 and CDR2 sequences are SGHAT and FQNNGV. The CDR3 contains 13 residues. The CDR3 DNA reads as TGTGCCAGCAGCCTTAGTTCGGGAAATGAGCAGTTCTTC. Translating gives CASSLSSGNEQFF.